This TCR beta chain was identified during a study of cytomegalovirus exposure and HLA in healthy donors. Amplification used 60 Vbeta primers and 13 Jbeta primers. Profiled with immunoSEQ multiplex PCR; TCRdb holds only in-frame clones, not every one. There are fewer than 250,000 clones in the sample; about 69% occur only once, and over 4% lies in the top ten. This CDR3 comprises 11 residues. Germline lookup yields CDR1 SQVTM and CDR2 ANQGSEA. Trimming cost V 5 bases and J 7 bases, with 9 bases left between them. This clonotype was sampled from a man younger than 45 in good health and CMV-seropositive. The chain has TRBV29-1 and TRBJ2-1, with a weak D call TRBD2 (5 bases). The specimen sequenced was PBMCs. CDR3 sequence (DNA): TGCAGCGTTCGTCCGGGGAATGAGCAGTTCTTC. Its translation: CSVRPGNEQFF.